This is a list of T cell receptor beta chains from one sample in a study of T cell responses to AZD1222 COVID-19 vaccine. Generated by immunoSEQ multiplex PCR, the TCRdb table keeps only in-frame clones and is missing some. Among approximately 120,000 clones listed, roughly 89% were seen once. This specimen was peripheral blood, taken on day 0 of AZD1222 vaccination. These receptors were taken from an adult in good health. Each CDR3 is given with its conserved first and last residue. Fields, in order: J gene, V gene, D gene, clone size, CDR3 protein, CDR3 DNA. A D gene is named only where the DNA matches it firmly. Where a row states a size, it is once, few, many or the class of an expanded clone; other rows omit it.

>TRBJ1-4|TRBV18|NA|NA
CASSWDRATNEKLFF
TGTGCCAGCTCATGGGACCGGGCAACTAATGAAAAACTGTTTTTT
>TRBJ1-1|TRBV5-1|NA|NA
CASSLGLGVEAFF
TGCGCCAGCAGCTTGGGTCTGGGGGTGGAAGCTTTCTTT
>TRBJ2-7|TRBV7-6|NA|NA
CASSLAGQGTSYEQYF
TGTGCCAGCAGCTTAGCAGGGCAGGGGACGTCCTACGAGCAGTACTTC
>TRBJ1-1|TRBV5-1|NA|NA
CASSSQPNTEAFF
TGCGCCAGCAGCTCTCAACCTAACACTGAAGCTTTCTTT
>TRBJ2-3|TRBV15|NA|NA
CATSRETYYSDTQYF
TGTGCCACCAGCAGAGAAACCTATTACTCAGATACGCAGTATTTT
>TRBJ1-2|TRBV5-5|NA|NA
CASSLEGYGYTF
TGTGCCAGCAGCTTGGAAGGGTACGGCTACACCTTC
>TRBJ2-2|TRBV6-5|NA|NA
CASRRGAGSTGELFF
TGTGCCAGCAGGAGGGGGGCGGGATCCACCGGGGAGCTGTTTTTT
>TRBJ2-1|TRBV11-1|TRBD2|NA
CASSLFPSGGNEQFF
TGTGCCAGCAGCTTGTTCCCTAGCGGGGGGAATGAGCAGTTCTTC
>TRBJ2-5|TRBV7-2|TRBD2|NA
CASSLGASGGETQYF
TGTGCCAGCAGCTTAGGAGCTAGCGGGGGGGAGACCCAGTACTTC
>TRBJ1-1|TRBV27|TRBD1|NA
CASGQGATEAFF
TGTGCCAGCGGTCAGGGGGCCACTGAAGCTTTCTTT
>TRBJ1-1|TRBV7-9|NA|NA
CASTKTAVGTEAFF
TGTGCCAGCACCAAGACAGCGGTAGGCACTGAAGCTTTCTTT
>TRBJ1-6|TRBV6-5|NA|NA
CASSSDALNSPLHF
TGTGCCAGCAGTTCGGACGCCTTGAATTCACCCCTCCACTTT
>TRBJ2-5|TRBV7-3|NA|NA
CASSLSGQETQYF
TGTGCCAGCAGCTTAAGTGGTCAAGAGACCCAGTACTTC
>TRBJ1-1|TRBV18|NA|NA
CASSPLTGNTEAFF
TGTGCCAGCTCACCACTGACGGGGAACACTGAAGCTTTCTTT
>TRBJ1-2|TRBV25-1|NA|NA
CASSEDGTLGSGYTF
TGTGCCAGCAGTGAGGATGGGACATTAGGCAGCGGCTACACCTTC
>TRBJ2-6|TRBV7-2|TRBD2|NA
CASSLGLAGSSGANVLTF
TGTGCCAGCAGCTTGGGGCTAGCGGGAAGCTCTGGGGCCAACGTCCTGACTTTC
>TRBJ1-5|TRBV30|NA|NA
CAWSRRGGSNQPQHF
TGTGCCTGGAGTAGAAGGGGTGGAAGCAATCAGCCCCAGCATTTT
>TRBJ2-7|TRBV7-9|NA|NA
CASSRDLSYEQYF
TGTGCCAGCAGCAGGGACCTCTCCTACGAGCAGTACTTC
>TRBJ1-5|TRBV27|NA|NA
CASSLRRNQPQHF
TGTGCCAGCAGTTTACGGAGGAATCAGCCCCAGCATTTT
>TRBJ2-1|TRBV12-3/TRBV12-4|TRBD2|NA
CASSQQAGNEQFF
TGTGCCAGCAGTCAGCAAGCGGGAAATGAGCAGTTCTTC
>TRBJ2-3|TRBV7-2|TRBD2|once
CASSLVSSGGAPGTQYF
TGTGCCAGCAGCTTAGTGTCTAGCGGGGGGGCCCCCGGTACGCAGTATTTT
>TRBJ2-4|TRBV2|TRBD2|NA
CASSEEGLAGARYYF
TGTGCCAGCAGTGAAGAAGGACTAGCGGGGGCCAGGTACTACTTC
>TRBJ1-6|TRBV6-5|NA|NA
CASGPLLDSPLHF
TGTGCCAGTGGACCCCTGTTGGATTCACCCCTCCACTTT
>TRBJ2-5|TRBV2|NA|NA
CASSVVKETQYF
TGTGCCAGCAGTGTGGTGAAAGAGACCCAGTACTTC
>TRBJ2-7|TRBV5-8|TRBD1|NA
CASYSPGQGSHEQYF
TGTGCCAGCTATTCTCCGGGACAGGGGTCCCACGAGCAGTACTTC
>TRBJ1-1|TRBV7-2|TRBD1|NA
CASSLADRGRAFF
TGTGCCAGCAGCTTAGCGGACAGGGGAAGAGCTTTCTTT
>TRBJ2-2|TRBV21-1|NA|NA
CASSKVTGKKDGELFF
TGTGCCAGCAGCAAGGTCACAGGGAAAAAGGACGGGGAGCTGTTTTTT
>TRBJ2-7|TRBV12-3/TRBV12-4|NA|NA
CASSFGQTYEQYF
TGTGCCAGCAGTTTTGGGCAAACCTACGAGCAGTACTTC
>TRBJ2-5|TRBV29-1|NA|NA
CSVLLEQAQETQYF
TGCAGCGTCCTACTGGAACAGGCCCAAGAGACCCAGTACTTC
>TRBJ1-2|TRBV5-4|NA|NA
CASSLGLENYGYTF
TGTGCCAGCAGCTTGGGACTCGAGAACTATGGCTACACCTTC
>TRBJ1-6|TRBV6-1|NA|NA
CASSEAKGSPLHF
TGTGCCAGCAGTGAAGCTAAGGGCTCACCCCTCCACTTT
>TRBJ1-1|TRBV30|NA|NA
CAWSSWENTEAFF
TGTGCCTGGAGTTCTTGGGAGAACACTGAAGCTTTCTTT
>TRBJ1-2|TRBV7-9|TRBD1|NA
CASSLVTGLANYGYTF
TGTGCCAGCAGCTTAGTGACAGGGCTTGCTAACTATGGCTACACCTTC
>TRBJ2-3|TRBV12-2|NA|NA
CASRLKVIGITPSTDTQYF
TGTGCAAGTCGCTTAAAGGTAATAGGGATCACCCCTAGCACAGATACGCAGTATTTT
>TRBJ2-7|TRBV6-5|TRBD2|once
CASSVEREMSYEQYF
TGTGCCAGCAGCGTCGAGCGGGAGATGTCCTACGAGCAGTACTTC
>TRBJ2-7|TRBV12-3/TRBV12-4|NA|NA
CASSPTETYEQYF
TGTGCCAGCAGTCCGACTGAAACCTACGAGCAGTACTTC
>TRBJ1-4|TRBV9|NA|NA
CASSVEPARNEKLFF
TGTGCCAGCAGCGTAGAACCGGCCAGAAATGAAAAACTGTTTTTT
>TRBJ1-1|TRBV2|NA|few
CASSGRENTEAFF
TGTGCCAGCAGTGGGAGAGAGAACACTGAAGCTTTCTTT
>TRBJ1-3|TRBV7-2|NA|NA
CASSLGPPPAGNTIYF
TGTGCCAGCAGCTTAGGACCCCCTCCCGCTGGAAACACCATATATTTT
>TRBJ2-5|TRBV19|NA|NA
CASSAPRDGVSWETQYF
TGTGCCAGTAGTGCCCCCCGGGACGGAGTATCTTGGGAGACCCAGTACTTC
>TRBJ1-2|TRBV6-5|NA|NA
CASSSGGVEVGYTF
TGTGCCAGCAGCTCTGGGGGGGTAGAGGTTGGCTACACCTTC
>TRBJ2-7|TRBV5-5|NA|NA
CASSLDRPGYEQYF
TGTGCCAGCAGCTTGGACAGGCCCGGGTACGAGCAGTACTTC
>TRBJ2-5|TRBV18|TRBD1|once
CASSRSGTGLRETQYF
TGTGCCAGCTCTCGATCCGGGACAGGGTTGAGAGAGACCCAGTACTTC